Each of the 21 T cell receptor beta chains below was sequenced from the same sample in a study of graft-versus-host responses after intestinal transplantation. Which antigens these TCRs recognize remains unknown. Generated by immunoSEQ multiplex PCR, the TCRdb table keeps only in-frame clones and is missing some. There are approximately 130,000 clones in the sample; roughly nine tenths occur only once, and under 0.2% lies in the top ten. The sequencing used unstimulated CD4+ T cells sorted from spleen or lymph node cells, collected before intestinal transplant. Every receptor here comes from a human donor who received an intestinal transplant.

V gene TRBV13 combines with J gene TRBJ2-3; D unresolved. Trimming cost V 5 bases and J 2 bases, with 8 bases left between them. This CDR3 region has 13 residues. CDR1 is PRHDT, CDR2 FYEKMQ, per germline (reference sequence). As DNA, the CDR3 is TGTGCCAGCAGCCCGATATACACAGATACGCAGTATTTT. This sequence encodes CASSPIYTDTQYF.

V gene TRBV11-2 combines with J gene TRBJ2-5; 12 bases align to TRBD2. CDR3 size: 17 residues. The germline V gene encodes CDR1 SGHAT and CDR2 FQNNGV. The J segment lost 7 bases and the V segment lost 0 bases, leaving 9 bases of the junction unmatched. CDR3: CASSLENPSGGAGTQYF. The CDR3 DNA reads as TGTGCCAGCAGCTTAGAAAACCCTAGCGGGGGGGCCGGGACCCAGTACTTC.

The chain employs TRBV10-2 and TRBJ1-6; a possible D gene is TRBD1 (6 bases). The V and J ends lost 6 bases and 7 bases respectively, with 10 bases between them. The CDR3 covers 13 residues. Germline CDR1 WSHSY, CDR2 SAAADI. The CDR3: CASRGTLNSPLHF. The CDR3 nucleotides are TGCGCCAGCAGGGGGACACTCAATTCACCCCTCCACTTT.

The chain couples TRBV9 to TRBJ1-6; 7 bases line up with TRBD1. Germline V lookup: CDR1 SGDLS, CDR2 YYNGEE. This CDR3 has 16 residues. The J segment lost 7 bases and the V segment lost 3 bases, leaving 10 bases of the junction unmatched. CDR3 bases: TGTGCCAGCAGCGCCCCAGGGGCAGGGGGAAATTCACCCCTCCACTTT. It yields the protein CASSAPGAGGNSPLHF.

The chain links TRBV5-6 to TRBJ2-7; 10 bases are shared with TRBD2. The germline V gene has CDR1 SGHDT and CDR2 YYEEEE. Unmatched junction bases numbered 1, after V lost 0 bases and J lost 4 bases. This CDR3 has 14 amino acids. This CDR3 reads CASSLALAGYEQYF. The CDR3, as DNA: TGTGCCAGCAGCTTGGCACTAGCGGGATACGAGCAGTACTTC.

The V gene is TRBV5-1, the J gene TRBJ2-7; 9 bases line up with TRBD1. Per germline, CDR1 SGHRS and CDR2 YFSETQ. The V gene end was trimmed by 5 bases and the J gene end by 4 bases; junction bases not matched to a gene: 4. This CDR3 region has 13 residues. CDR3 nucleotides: TGCGCCAGCAGGGGACAGGGAGGATACGAGCAGTACTTC. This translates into CASRGQGGYEQYF.

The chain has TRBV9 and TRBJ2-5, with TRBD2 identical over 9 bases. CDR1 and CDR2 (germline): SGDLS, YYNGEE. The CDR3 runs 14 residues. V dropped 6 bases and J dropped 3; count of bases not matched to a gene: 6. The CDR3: CASTRGGAEETQYF. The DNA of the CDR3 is TGTGCCAGCACCCGCGGGGGGGCCGAAGAGACCCAGTACTTC.

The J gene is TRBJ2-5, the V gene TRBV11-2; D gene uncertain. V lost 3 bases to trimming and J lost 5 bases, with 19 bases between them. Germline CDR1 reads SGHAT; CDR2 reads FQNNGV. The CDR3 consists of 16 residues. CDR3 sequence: CASSFTLSGPPETQYF. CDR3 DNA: TGTGCCAGCAGCTTTACCTTATCGGGTCCCCCGGAGACCCAGTACTTC.

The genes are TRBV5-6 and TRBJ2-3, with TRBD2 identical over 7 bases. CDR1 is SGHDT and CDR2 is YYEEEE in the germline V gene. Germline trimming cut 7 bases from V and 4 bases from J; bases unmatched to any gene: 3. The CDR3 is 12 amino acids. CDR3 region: CASRGGADTQYF. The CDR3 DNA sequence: TGTGCCAGCCGCGGGGGTGCAGATACGCAGTATTTT.

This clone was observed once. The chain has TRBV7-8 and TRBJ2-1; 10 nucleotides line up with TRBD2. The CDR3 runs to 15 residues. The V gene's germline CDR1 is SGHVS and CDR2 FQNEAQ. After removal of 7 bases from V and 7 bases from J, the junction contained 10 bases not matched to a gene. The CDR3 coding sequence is TGTGCCAGCACCAGGAGCGGGGGGGCCGATAATGAGCAGTTCTTC. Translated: CASTRSGGADNEQFF.

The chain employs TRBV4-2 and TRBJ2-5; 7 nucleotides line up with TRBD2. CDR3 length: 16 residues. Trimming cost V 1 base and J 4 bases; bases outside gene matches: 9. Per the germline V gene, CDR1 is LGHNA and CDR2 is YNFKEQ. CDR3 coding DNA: TGTGCCAGCAGCCAAGCAACACGGGGGGTTGGAGAGACCCAGTACTTC. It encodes CASSQATRGVGETQYF.

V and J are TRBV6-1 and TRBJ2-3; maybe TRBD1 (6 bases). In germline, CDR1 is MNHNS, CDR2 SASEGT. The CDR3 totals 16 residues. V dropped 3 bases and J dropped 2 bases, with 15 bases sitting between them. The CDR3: CASSDGARGYTDTQYF. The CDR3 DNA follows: TGTGCCAGCAGTGACGGGGCCAGGGGTTACACAGATACGCAGTATTTT.

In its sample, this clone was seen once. The CDR3 loop is CASSIPPTYNEQFF. In DNA, the CDR3 is TGTGCCAGTAGTATACCTCCCACCTACAATGAGCAGTTCTTC. V and J are TRBV19 and TRBJ2-1, with D unclear. CDR1 LNHDA and CDR2 SQIVND come from the germline V gene (reference sequence). This CDR3 has 14 residues. Trimming cost V 2 bases and J 2 bases, with 7 bases left between them.

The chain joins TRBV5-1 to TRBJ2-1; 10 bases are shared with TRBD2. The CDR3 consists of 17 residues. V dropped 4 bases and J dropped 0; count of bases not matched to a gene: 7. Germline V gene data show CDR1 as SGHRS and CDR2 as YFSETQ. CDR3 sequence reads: CASSLNSGGSSYNEQFF. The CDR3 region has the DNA TGCGCCAGCAGCCTGAATAGCGGGGGGAGCTCCTACAATGAGCAGTTCTTC.

CDR3 region: CASSFMEDQPQHF. The CDR3 DNA reads as TGTGCCAGCAGCTTTATGGAAGATCAGCCCCAGCATTTT. J is TRBJ1-5 and V is TRBV7-2; unclear D gene. The V end was cut by 3 bases, the J end by 5 bases, with 8 bases between. The CDR3 covers 13 residues. Germline loops: CDR1 SGHTA, CDR2 FQGNSA.

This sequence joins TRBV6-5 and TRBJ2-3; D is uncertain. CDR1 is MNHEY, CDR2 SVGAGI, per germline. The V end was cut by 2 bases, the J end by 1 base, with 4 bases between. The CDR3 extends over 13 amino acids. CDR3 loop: CASSYGGTDTQYF. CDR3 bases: TGTGCCAGCAGTTACGGCGGCACAGATACGCAGTATTTT.

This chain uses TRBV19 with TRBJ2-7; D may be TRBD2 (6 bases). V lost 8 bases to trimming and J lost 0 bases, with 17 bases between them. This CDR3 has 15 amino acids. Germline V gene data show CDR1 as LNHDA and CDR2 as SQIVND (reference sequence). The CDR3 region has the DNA TGTGCCAGTCGTGCAGCAGTAGCGGCCTCCTACGAGCAGTACTTC. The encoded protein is CASRAAVAASYEQYF.

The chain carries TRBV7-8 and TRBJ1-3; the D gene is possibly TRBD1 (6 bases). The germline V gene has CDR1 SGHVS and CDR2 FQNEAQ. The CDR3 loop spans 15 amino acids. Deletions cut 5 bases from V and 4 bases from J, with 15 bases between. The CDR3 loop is CASSLTGNRGNTIYF. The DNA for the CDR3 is TGTGCCAGCAGCCTAACAGGGAATAGGGGAAACACCATATATTTT.

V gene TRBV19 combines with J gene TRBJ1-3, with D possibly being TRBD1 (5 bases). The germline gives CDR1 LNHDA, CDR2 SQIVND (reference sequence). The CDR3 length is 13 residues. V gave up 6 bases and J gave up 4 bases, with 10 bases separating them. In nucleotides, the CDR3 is TGTGCCAGTAGGATGCAGGGCGGAAACACCATATATTTT. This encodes CASRMQGGNTIYF.

CDR3 sequence: CASSRGTGAYQGPSNYGYTF. CDR3 DNA sequence: TGCGCCAGCAGCCGAGGGACAGGGGCCTACCAGGGTCCTTCCAACTATGGCTACACCTTC. The genes are TRBV4-1 and TRBJ1-2, with TRBD1 matching over 10 bases. The ends lost 4 bases at V and 2 bases at J; junction bases unmatched: 19. The CDR3 is 20 residues long. The germline V gene has CDR1 MGHRA and CDR2 YSYEKL.

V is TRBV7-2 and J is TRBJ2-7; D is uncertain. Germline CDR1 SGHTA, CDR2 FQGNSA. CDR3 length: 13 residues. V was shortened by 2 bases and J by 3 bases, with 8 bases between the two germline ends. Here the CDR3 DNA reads TGTGCCAGCAGCTTAATGCAGAGCTACGAGCAGTACTTC. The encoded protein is CASSLMQSYEQYF.